This record covers a single T cell receptor (beta chain). The table came from immunoSEQ multiplex PCR; TCRdb's copy has only in-frame clones and leaves some out. Found here are over 25,000 clones, about 90% of them singletons; the top ten hold approximately 9%. The data derive from a study of OX40 agonist ivuxolimab in advanced cancers. The germline V gene encodes CDR1 SGDLS and CDR2 YYNGEE. Germline trimming cut 0 bases from V and 4 bases from J; bases unmatched to any gene: 8. This CDR3 region has 16 residues. The genes are TRBV9 and TRBJ2-7; 9 positions match TRBD1. The specimen was CD4+ or CD8+ T cells sorted from blood, collected in a trial of the OX40 agonist ivuxolimab. The source of this sequence is an adult with an advanced solid tumor such as melanoma, head and neck, liver or kidney cancer. The CDR3 coding sequence is TGTGCCAGCAGCGTAGGTGGTTTGGACAGGGGATACGAGCAGTACTTC. Translated: CASSVGGLDRGYEQYF. The whole variable domain, remainder taken from reference TRBV9 and TRBJ2-7, is DSGVTQTPKHLITATGQRVTLRCSPRSGDLSVYWYQQSLDQGLQFLIQYYNGEERAKGNILERFSAQQFPDLHSELNLSSLELGDSALYFCASSVGGLDRGYEQYFGPGTRLTVT.